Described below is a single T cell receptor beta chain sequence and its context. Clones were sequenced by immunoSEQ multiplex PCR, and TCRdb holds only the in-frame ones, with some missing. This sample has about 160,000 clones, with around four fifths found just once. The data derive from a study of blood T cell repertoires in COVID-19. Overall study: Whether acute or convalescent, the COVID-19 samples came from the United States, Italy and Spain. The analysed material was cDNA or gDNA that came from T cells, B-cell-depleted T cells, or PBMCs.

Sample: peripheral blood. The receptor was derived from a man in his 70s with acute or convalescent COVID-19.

The CDR3 DNA follows: TGTGCCAGCTCACCCTTCTCCCGTGGACAGGCCTTGGAGACCCAGTACTTC. This gives the protein CASSPFSRGQALETQYF. The chain employs TRBV18 and TRBJ2-5; 7 nucleotides line up with TRBD1. This CDR3 region has 17 residues. With V trimmed by 3 bases and J by 5 bases, 15 bases remained unmatched. From germline, CDR1 is KGHSH and CDR2 LQKENI.